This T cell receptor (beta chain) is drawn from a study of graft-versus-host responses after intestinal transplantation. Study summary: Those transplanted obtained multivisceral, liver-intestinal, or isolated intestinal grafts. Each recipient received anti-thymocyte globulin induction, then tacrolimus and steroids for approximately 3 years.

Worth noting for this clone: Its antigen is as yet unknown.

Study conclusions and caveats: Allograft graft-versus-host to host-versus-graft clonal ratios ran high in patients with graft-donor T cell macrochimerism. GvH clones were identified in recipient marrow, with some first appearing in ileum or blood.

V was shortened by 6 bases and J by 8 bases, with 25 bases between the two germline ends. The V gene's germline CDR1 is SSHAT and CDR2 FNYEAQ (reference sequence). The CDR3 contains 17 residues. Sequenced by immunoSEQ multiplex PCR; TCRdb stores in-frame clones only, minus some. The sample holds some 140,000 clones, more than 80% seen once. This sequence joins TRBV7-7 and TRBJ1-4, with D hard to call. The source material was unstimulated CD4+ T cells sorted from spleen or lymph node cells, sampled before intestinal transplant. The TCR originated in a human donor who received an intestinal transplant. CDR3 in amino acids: CASRGLLCRPTQEKLFF. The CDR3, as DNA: TGTGCCAGCAGGGGGTTACTCTGTAGGCCCACGCAAGAAAAACTGTTTTTT.